The present T cell receptor (beta chain) was sequenced within a study of shared clonotypes between healthy human individuals. On sorted subsets, replicate PCRs used 200 to 250 ng DNA, or some 28,000 T cell genomes. Profiled with immunoSEQ multiplex PCR; TCRdb holds only in-frame clones, not every one. In the table there are hundreds of thousands of clones, approximately 92% of which are singletons. Positively selected for CCR7, the CD45RO-negative cells used as naive CD8 cells excluded terminally differentiated effector memory CD45RA+ cells. This CDR3 region has 16 residues. Trimming took 5 bases from V and 1 from J, leaving 18 bases between them. CDR1 is ENHRY, CDR2 SYGVKD, per germline.

The V gene is TRBV10-3, the J gene TRBJ2-7; D perhaps matches TRBD2 (5 bases). This clonotype originated in a man aged 25-45 years in good health. What was sequenced was naive CD8+ T cells sorted from blood. CDR3 DNA sequence: TGTGCCATCAGTCCAGTTGGGGAGTCAGCGTCCTACGAGCAGTACTTC. This gives the protein CAISPVGESASYEQYF.